This T cell receptor (beta chain) was sequenced in a study of breast tumors, draining lymph nodes, adjacent tissues. Study conclusions and caveats: Findings are consistent with lymph node origin and intratumoral expansion of most tumor T cells. That most tumor T cells come from lymph nodes remained unproven. Compared with basal-like, luminal-like tumors shared significantly more repertoire with nontumor tissue.

The CDR3 covers 16 residues. The germline V gene encodes CDR1 LNHDA and CDR2 SQIVND (reference sequence). TCRdb re-called the multiplex PCR reads with MiXCR, one entry per CDR3 protein. The repertoire holds a few hundred thousand distinct CDR3 sequences, with roughly a third as singletons. Samples came from axillary lymph nodes draining the breast cancer. Comment on this clonotype: The antigen remains unidentified. A much larger clone differs from this one at a single base, so this may be a read error.

This rearrangement joins TRBV19 to TRBJ2-3; 8 bases are a match to TRBD1. The material sequenced was axillary lymph node tissue. The clonotype comes from a female donor with breast cancer. Some clones in this sample may be carry-over from other donors' samples. The CDR3 spells CAGSRTGYSVTDTQYF. DNA of the CDR3: TGTGCCGGTAGCCGGACAGGGTATAGTGTTACAGATACGCAGTATTTT.